This T cell receptor (beta chain) appears in the sequencing data of a study of blood T cell repertoires in COVID-19. Study details: PBMCs, B-cell-depleted T cells, or T cells provided the cDNA or gDNA that made up the material.

It was during active infection that Seattle patients were enrolled and then longitudinally followed. TCRdb's copy holds only in-frame clones and misses some; the assay was immunoSEQ multiplex PCR. The table shows around 460,000 clones, with roughly 90% occurring only once. The J segment lost 5 bases and the V segment lost 6 bases, leaving 7 bases of the junction unmatched. The V gene's germline CDR1 is MNHEY and CDR2 SMNVEV (reference sequence). The CDR3 loop spans 14 amino acids. What was sequenced was peripheral blood. The clonotype comes from a man in his late teens or twenties with COVID-19, enrolled during active disease. The chain couples TRBV27 to TRBJ1-1, with TRBD1 matching 9 bases. The chain's CDR3 is CASRHGTGLTEAFF. CDR3 coding DNA: TGTGCCAGCAGACACGGGACAGGGCTTACTGAAGCTTTCTTT.